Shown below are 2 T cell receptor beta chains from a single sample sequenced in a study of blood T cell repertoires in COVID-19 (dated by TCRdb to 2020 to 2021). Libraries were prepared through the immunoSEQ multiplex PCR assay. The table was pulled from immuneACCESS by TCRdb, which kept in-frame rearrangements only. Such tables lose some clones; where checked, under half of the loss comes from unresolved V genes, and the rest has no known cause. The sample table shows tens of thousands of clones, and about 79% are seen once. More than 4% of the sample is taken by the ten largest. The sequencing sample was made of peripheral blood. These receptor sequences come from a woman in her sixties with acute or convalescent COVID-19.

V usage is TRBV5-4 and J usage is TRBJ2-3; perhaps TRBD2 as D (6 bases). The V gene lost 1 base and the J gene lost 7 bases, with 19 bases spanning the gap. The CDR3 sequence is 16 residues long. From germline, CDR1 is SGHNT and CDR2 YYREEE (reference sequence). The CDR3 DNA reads TGTGCCAGCAGCTTGATCGGCGGGATTCCTGTGAATACGCAGTATTTT. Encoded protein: CASSLIGGIPVNTQYF.

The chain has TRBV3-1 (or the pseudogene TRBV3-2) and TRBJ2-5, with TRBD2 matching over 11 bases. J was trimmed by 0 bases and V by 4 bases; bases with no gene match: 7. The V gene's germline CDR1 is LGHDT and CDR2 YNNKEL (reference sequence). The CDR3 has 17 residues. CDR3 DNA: TGTGCCAGCAGCCGCCCTAGCGGGGGGCTGTACCAAGAGACCCAGTACTTC. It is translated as CASSRPSGGLYQETQYF.